This T cell receptor (beta chain) was documented in a study of PD-L1 blockade in urothelial cancer. In the study overall: Beginning in about 2014, patients received atezolizumab, given as 1,200 mg intravenously every 3 weeks. Males with bladder-origin urothelial cancer made up about 90% of the roughly 29 patients. Blood analysis was done at 3 weeks (second dose) and 6 weeks after treatment began. Findings and limits, study-wide: Tumor-linked clones in blood grew more by 3 weeks in durable-benefit patients.

The V and J ends lost 0 bases and 4 bases respectively, with 10 bases between them. The CDR3 extends over 15 amino acids. CDR1 is MNHEY, CDR2 SVGAGI, per germline. As concerns this clone: What it recognizes is unknown.

Clones were read by immunoSEQ multiplex PCR, and TCRdb kept only the in-frame ones, dropping some. The table includes more than 65,000 clones, roughly 87% detected once. This chain connects TRBV6-5 to TRBJ1-3; D call uncertain. The TCR was taken from a woman aged 70 to 79 with urothelial cancer. Specimen: PBMCs, collected around atezolizumab (anti-PD-L1) treatment. This CDR3 reads CASSYSALLGNTIYF. The CDR3 bases are TGTGCCAGCAGTTACTCGGCCCTCTTAGGAAACACCATATATTTT.